This T cell receptor beta chain was sequenced in a study of long-term antiretroviral therapy in people with HIV. The assay used was immunoSEQ (version v3.0), run at survey level. The target of sequencing was roughly 40,000-50,000 T-cell genomes per sample. Some clones are missing from TCRdb's copy, which holds only in-frame ones; the method was immunoSEQ multiplex PCR. The sample consists of around 30,000 clones, 78% of them appearing once. With respect to this clone: The antigen is unknown.

Study results and limitations: Clonal populations expanded prior to ART predominated within the repertoire at all time points.

V lost 2 bases, J lost 0 bases, and 3 bases stayed unmatched. CDR3 length equals 14 residues. Looked up from germline, CDR1 is GTSNPN and CDR2 is SVGIG (reference sequence). The sequence came from a man in his late teens or twenties with HIV. Specimen: unsorted PBMCs, collected 1.5 years before starting antiretroviral therapy. V usage is TRBV30 and J usage is TRBJ1-2; TRBD1 aligns across 7 bases. The CDR3 DNA is TGTGCCTGGAGTAGGACAGGACCTAACTATGGCTACACCTTC. It codes for CAWSRTGPNYGYTF. The full variable domain, with the rest looked up from reference TRBV30 and TRBJ1-2, is SQTIHQWPATLVQPVGSPLSLECTVEGTSNPNLYWYRQAAGRGLQLLFYSVGIGQISSEVPQNLSASRPQDRQFILSSKKLLLSDSGFYLCAWSRTGPNYGYTFGSGTRLTVV.